Shown below are 12 T cell receptor beta chains from a single sample sequenced in a study of cytomegalovirus exposure and HLA in healthy donors. PCR was performed using 60 Vbeta and 13 Jbeta primers. The protocol was immunoSEQ multiplex PCR, while the TCRdb copy is restricted to in-frame clones and leaves out a portion. The data show nearly 300,000 clones, 80% to 90% seen once. Sample: PBMCs. The source of these receptors is a man aged 35-49 years in good health and CMV-seropositive.

The chain uses TRBV11-2 and TRBJ1-4, with 10 bases identical to TRBD1. The trim removed 8 bases at V and 7 bases at J, leaving 4 bases unmatched. Germline CDR1 and CDR2: SGHAT and FQNNGV. This CDR3 contains 13 residues. The CDR3 region has the DNA TGTGCCAGCCGGGGACAGGGGTTTGAAAAACTGTTTTTT. Amino acids: CASRGQGFEKLFF.

The rearrangement uses TRBV19 and TRBJ1-2; possibly TRBD1 for D (6 bases). CDR3 length: 18 residues. V lost 6 bases and J 8 bases, leaving 31 bases between the germline ends. In germline, CDR1 is LNHDA, CDR2 SQIVND (reference sequence). CDR3: CASSPHTGLAALGGGYTF. DNA of the CDR3: TGTGCCAGTAGCCCACACACAGGGTTGGCGGCATTGGGTGGCGGCTACACCTTC. Full variable domain (missing parts from reference TRBV19 and TRBJ1-2): DGGITQSPKYLFRKEGQNVTLSCEQNLNHDAMYWYRQDPGQGLRLIYYSQIVNDFQKGDIAEGYSVSREKKESFPLTVTSAQKNPTAFYLCASSPHTGLAALGGGYTFGSGTRLTVV.

The rearrangement joins TRBV4-1 to TRBJ2-1, with D possibly TRBD2 on 6 matching bases. The V gene's germline CDR1 is MGHRA and CDR2 YSYEKL. This CDR3 has 13 amino acids. V was trimmed by 1 base and J by 10 bases, leaving 11 bases between them. The CDR3 nucleotides read TGCGCCAGCAGCCAAGCGGGAGTGTGGGAGCAGTTCTTC. Translated, it gives CASSQAGVWEQFF.

The rearrangement joins TRBV18 to TRBJ2-1; the D gene is possibly TRBD2 (5 bases). Germline V CDR1 and CDR2: KGHSH, LQKENI. The germline V and J ends were trimmed by 6 bases and 8 bases, with 14 bases remaining between them. The CDR3 spans 13 residues. This chain's CDR3 is CASSAPGNYEQFF. The DNA for the CDR3 is TGTGCCAGCTCTGCCCCCGGGAATTATGAGCAGTTCTTC.

Note on this clone: A much larger clone sits a single nucleotide away, making a read error possible. The gene calls are TRBV6-5 and TRBJ1-1, with D unresolved. V was clipped by 5 bases and J by 1 base, with 8 bases between them. CDR1 is MNHEY and CDR2 is SVGAGI in the germline V gene. The CDR3 has 13 residues. CDR3 region: CASSQEGNTEAFF. CDR3 nucleotide sequence: TGTGCCAGCAGTCAGGAGGGGAACACTGAAGCTTTCTTT.

A remark on this clone: A read error may account for a junction end that differs from germline. The chain uses TRBV7-7 and TRBJ2-5; D unresolved. The CDR3 covers 15 residues. Germline CDR1 and CDR2: SSHAT and FNYEAQ (reference sequence). The CDR3 DNA follows: TGTGCTAGCAGCTTAGGTTTGAGATTACAAGAGACCCAGTACTTC. Residues: CASSLGLRLQETQYF.

The chain employs TRBV11-3 and TRBJ2-1; the match to TRBD2 covers 12 bases. In germline, CDR1 is SGHNT, CDR2 YENEEA. V was clipped by 5 bases and J by 7 bases; unmatched bases: 9. The CDR3 totals 16 residues. CDR3 protein: CASSRTSGILRNEQFF. In nucleotides, the CDR3 is TGTGCCAGCAGCCGGACTAGCGGGATATTAAGGAATGAGCAGTTCTTC. The variable domain in full, with the rest retrieved from reference TRBV11-3 and TRBJ2-1, is EAGVVQSPRYKIIEKKQPVAFWCNPISGHNTLYWYLQNLGQGPELLIRYENEEAVDDSQLPKDRFSAERLKGVDSTLKIQPAELGDSAVYLCASSRTSGILRNEQFFGPGTRLTVL.

The CDR3 here is CAISEGTSTETQYF. The CDR3 region has the DNA TGTGCCATCAGTGAAGGGACTAGCACCGAGACCCAGTACTTC. This chain uses TRBV10-3 with TRBJ2-5; 9 bases are shared with TRBD2. Trimming cost V 3 bases and J 5 bases; bases outside gene matches: 4. Germline assignment: CDR1 ENHRY and CDR2 SYGVKD. The CDR3 consists of 14 residues.

The chain links TRBV29-1 to TRBJ1-1; the match to TRBD1 covers 7 bases. V shed 1 base and J 5 bases; nucleotides not matched to a gene: 1. CDR1 SQVTM and CDR2 ANQGSEA come from the germline V gene. This CDR3 has 12 amino acids. The CDR3, as DNA: TGCAGCGTTGAAGGGACAGGTACTGAAGCTTTCTTT. Amino acid sequence: CSVEGTGTEAFF.

This chain's CDR3 is CASSVGLANRDEQFF. The CDR3 bases are TGTGCCAGCAGCGTAGGACTAGCGAATAGGGATGAGCAGTTCTTC. The chain recombines TRBV9 with TRBJ2-1; 8 bases are shared with TRBD2. There are 15 residues in the CDR3. In germline, CDR1 is SGDLS, CDR2 YYNGEE. The V segment lost 0 bases and the J segment 8 bases; nucleotides outside the gene matches: 7. Looking up the rest from reference TRBV9 and TRBJ2-1 gives the full variable domain: DSGVTQTPKHLITATGQRVTLRCSPRSGDLSVYWYQQSLDQGLQFLIQYYNGEERAKGNILERFSAQQFPDLHSELNLSSLELGDSALYFCASSVGLANRDEQFFGPGTRLTVL.

The gene calls are TRBV4-1 and TRBJ1-2, with 8 bases identical to TRBD1. CDR1 and CDR2 from the germline V gene are MGHRA and YSYEKL. The V and J ends lost 1 base and 2 bases, in that order; junction bases with no gene match: 3. The CDR3 totals 15 residues. Here the CDR3 reads CASSQVGTGNYGYTF. Written as DNA, the CDR3 is TGCGCCAGCAGCCAAGTAGGGACAGGCAACTATGGCTACACCTTC.

Worth noting for this clone: It may be a read error: a sequence one base away is much more abundant. Other DNA variants within this sample encode the same CDR3. The chain is built from TRBV6-1 and TRBJ1-2; TRBD1 agrees at 8 bases. The CDR3 totals 13 residues. Unmatched junction bases numbered 3, after V lost 5 bases and J lost 4 bases. Germline V lookup: CDR1 MNHNS, CDR2 SASEGT. CDR3 bases: TGTGCCAGCAGTTTAGACAGGGGCTATGGCTACACCTTC. Residues: CASSLDRGYGYTF.